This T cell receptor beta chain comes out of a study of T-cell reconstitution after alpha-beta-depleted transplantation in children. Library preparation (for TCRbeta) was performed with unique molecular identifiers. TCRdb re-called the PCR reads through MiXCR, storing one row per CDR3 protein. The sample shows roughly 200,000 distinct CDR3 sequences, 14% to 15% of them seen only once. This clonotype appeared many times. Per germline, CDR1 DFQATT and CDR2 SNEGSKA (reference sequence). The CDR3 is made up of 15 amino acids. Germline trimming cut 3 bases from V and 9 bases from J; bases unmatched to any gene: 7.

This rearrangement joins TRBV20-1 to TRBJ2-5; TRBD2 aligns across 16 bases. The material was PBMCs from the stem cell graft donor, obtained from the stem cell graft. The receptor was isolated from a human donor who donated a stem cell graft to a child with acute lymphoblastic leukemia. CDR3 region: CSARGTSGRGLAQYF. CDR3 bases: TGCAGTGCTAGGGGGACTAGCGGGAGGGGGCTGGCCCAGTACTTC.